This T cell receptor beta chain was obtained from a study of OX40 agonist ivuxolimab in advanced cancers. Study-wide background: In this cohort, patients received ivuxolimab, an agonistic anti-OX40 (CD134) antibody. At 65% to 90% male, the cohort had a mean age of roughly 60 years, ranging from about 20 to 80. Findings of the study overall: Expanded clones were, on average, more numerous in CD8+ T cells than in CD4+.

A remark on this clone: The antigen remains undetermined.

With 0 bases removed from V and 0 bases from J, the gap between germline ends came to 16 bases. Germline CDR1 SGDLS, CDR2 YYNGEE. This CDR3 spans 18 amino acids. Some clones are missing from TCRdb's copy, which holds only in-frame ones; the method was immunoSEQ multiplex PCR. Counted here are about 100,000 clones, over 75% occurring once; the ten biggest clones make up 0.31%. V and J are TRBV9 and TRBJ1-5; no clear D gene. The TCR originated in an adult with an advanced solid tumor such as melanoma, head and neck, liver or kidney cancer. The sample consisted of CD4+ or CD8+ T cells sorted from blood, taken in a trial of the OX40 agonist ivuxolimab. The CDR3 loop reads CASSVDTDQELSNQPQHF. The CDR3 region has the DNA TGTGCCAGCAGCGTAGATACCGACCAAGAACTTAGCAATCAGCCCCAGCATTTT.